This T cell receptor beta chain was retrieved from a study of blood T cell repertoires in COVID-19 (dated by TCRdb to the early 2020s). Looking at the study overall: Samples from collaborators originated in the United States, Italy and Spain and spanned both the acute and convalescent phases of COVID-19. The material from the prospective study consisted of cDNA or gDNA derived from T cells, B-cell-depleted T cells, or PBMCs. Subjects who had been exposed to COVID-19, were actively infected with it, or had recovered from it provided the deeply sampled blood TCRbeta repertoires that made up the dataset. The repertoires were released in a freely available public database intended as a resource for research on the immune response to SARS-CoV-2. The samples were drawn from the first 160 participants of the ongoing ImmuneRACE study and from 950 to 1,500 subjects provided by 6 global collaborators. Sample metadata almost always included a de-identified subject ID, COVID-19 status, age in years and sex. Where available, HLA class I and class II types were obtained from metadata supplied by the sample provider rather than from assay-based typing. What the authors observed across the whole study: The amount of clinical and demographic metadata varied by source and participant and was provided uncurated.

V was cut back by 3 bases and J by 3 bases, leaving a gap of 10 bases between them. Via the germline V gene, CDR1 is SGDLS and CDR2 YYNGEE. The CDR3 numbers 14 residues from cysteine through phenylalanine. Of all the DNA, just the CDR3 is kept, 42 bases in frame from base 1. The immunoSEQ Assay, a bias-controlled multiplex PCR, was used to amplify TCRbeta CDR3 regions from genomic DNA. Per the original workflow: Nucleated cell counts per sample were estimated from amplification of reference gene primers within the assay. To quantify the absolute abundance of each unique TCRbeta CDR3 rearrangement, sequence reads were collapsed and filtered. For each sample, productive Simpson clonality was calculated as the square root of Simpson's diversity index over productive rearrangements. This immuneACCESS table, as held by TCRdb, lists in-frame sequences with V and J called but not all clones. Of the missing ones, under half trace to an unresolved V gene in checked studies; the others have no known cause. D and trimming come from the DNA, and the V and J calls and clone size come from that table. Across this sample there are roughly 130,000 clones, with roughly nine tenths seen only once. Around 4.6% of the sample comes from the top ten.

One collaborating source in Seattle enrolled patients while the patients were actively infected and followed the patients over time throughout the course of disease. Whole blood was collected in K2EDTA tubes by collaborating institutions according to the institutions' own protocols. For TCRbeta analysis, collaborators shipped samples in one of three forms: frozen whole blood, isolated PBMCs, or DNA extracted from either of those sample types. A remark on this clone: Its antigen has not been determined. Qualities for individual bases were not recorded, and no much larger clone is one base off.

The V and J genes are TRBV9 and TRBJ1-5; the D segment cannot be called with confidence. This receptor was identified in a man aged 60 to 69 with COVID-19, enrolled during active disease. Source material: peripheral blood. The nucleotides read TGTGCCAGCAGCGCGACGGGAAACAATCAGCCCCAGCATTTT. Translated, it reads CASSATGNNQPQHF. Extended through the reference TRBV9 and TRBJ1-5 proteins, this CDR3 yields the full variable domain: DSGVTQTPKHLITATGQRVTLRCSPRSGDLSVYWYQQSLDQGLQFLIQYYNGEERAKGNILERFSAQQFPDLHSELNLSSLELGDSALYFCASSATGNNQPQHFGDGTRLSIL.